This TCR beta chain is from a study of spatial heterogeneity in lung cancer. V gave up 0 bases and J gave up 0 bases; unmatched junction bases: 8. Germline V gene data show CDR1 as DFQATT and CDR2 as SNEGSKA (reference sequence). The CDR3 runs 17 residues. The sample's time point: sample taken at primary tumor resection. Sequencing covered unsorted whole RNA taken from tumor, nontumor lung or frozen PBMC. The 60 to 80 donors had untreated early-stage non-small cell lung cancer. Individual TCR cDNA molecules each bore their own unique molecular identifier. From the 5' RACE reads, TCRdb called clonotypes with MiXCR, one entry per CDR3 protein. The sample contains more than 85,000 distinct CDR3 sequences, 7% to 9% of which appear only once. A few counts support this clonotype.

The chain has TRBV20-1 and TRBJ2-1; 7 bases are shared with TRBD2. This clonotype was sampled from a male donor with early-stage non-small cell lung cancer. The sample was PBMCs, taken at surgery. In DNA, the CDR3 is TGCAGTGCTAGAGATGCTCTAGCGGCTCACTCCTACAATGAGCAGTTCTTC. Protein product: CSARDALAAHSYNEQFF.